Listed below are T cell receptor beta chains from one sample, sequenced in a study of blood T cell repertoires in COVID-19. TCRdb keeps only in-frame clones here, not all; method: immunoSEQ multiplex PCR. The repertoire has about 140,000 clones, roughly nine tenths of them found once; the top ten carry around 1.5%. Sequenced: peripheral blood. The receptors stem from a human donor in a cohort sampled during active COVID-19. Both conserved end residues are part of each CDR3. The D gene is left open where the match is weak. Where a row states a size, it is once, few, many or the class of an expanded clone; other rows omit it.

>NA|TRBD1|TRBJ1-3|TRBV5-5
TGTGCCAGCACCCCGGGACAGATCGGCGACACCATATATTTT
CASTPGQIGDTIYF
>NA|TRBD2|TRBJ2-1|TRBV5-1
TGCGCCAGCAGCTGGACTAGCGGGTTCTACAATGAGCAGTTCTTC
CASSWTSGFYNEQFF
>NA|NA|TRBJ1-1|TRBV19
TGTGCCAGTAGTATTTCAGGGAACACTGAAGCTTTCTTT
CASSISGNTEAFF
>NA|NA|TRBJ2-7|TRBV4-3
TGCGCCAGCAGCCAAACCTTGGGGCGGGGAACCGAGCAGTACTTC
CASSQTLGRGTEQYF
>NA|TRBD1|TRBJ1-1|TRBV7-8
TGTGCCAGCAGCCCAGGGACAGGGAACTACATGAACACTGAAGCTTTCTTT
CASSPGTGNYMNTEAFF
>NA|NA|TRBJ1-5|TRBV9
TGTGCCAGCAGCGTAGACAGGGATCAGCCCCAGCATTTT
CASSVDRDQPQHF
>NA|TRBD2|TRBJ2-3|TRBV7-3
TGTGCCAGCAGCTTAACGGGAGGGGCTGGAGATACGCAGTATTTT
CASSLTGGAGDTQYF
>NA|NA|TRBJ1-5|TRBV30
TGTGCCTGGAGTGGACTTTCGGGAGATCAGCCCCAGCATTTT
CAWSGLSGDQPQHF
>NA|NA|TRBJ1-2|TRBV7-9
TGTGCCAGCAGCTTATATGGGGCGGGAGGGTTGGATGGCTACACCTTC
CASSLYGAGGLDGYTF
>NA|NA|TRBJ1-6|TRBV3-1/TRBV3-2
TGTGCCAGCAGCCAAAAGGGGAATTCACCCCTCCACTTT
CASSQKGNSPLHF
>few|NA|TRBJ1-6|TRBV7-3
TGTGCCAGCAGCTTATGGCAGGGTGAAAATTCACCCCTCCACTTT
CASSLWQGENSPLHF
>NA|NA|TRBJ1-4|TRBV9
TGTGCCAGCAGCTTCCGGGGGGACCCAACTAATGAAAAACTGTTTTTT
CASSFRGDPTNEKLFF
>NA|NA|TRBJ2-7|TRBV11-2
TGTGCCAGCAGCTCCACCCTCCGACAGTCCTACGAGCAGTACTTC
CASSSTLRQSYEQYF
>once|NA|TRBJ1-1|TRBV6-5
TGTGCCAGCAGCCGTACCGGGACAGAAGCTTTCTTT
CASSRTGTEAFF
>NA|NA|TRBJ1-6|TRBV18
TGTGCCAGCTCCCCCGGGAGGAGTAATTCACCCCTCCACTTT
CASSPGRSNSPLHF
>NA|TRBD1|TRBJ1-1|TRBV12-3/TRBV12-4
TGTGCCAGCAGAGATACAGGGGCCACTGAAGCTTTCTTT
CASRDTGATEAFF
>NA|NA|TRBJ1-5|TRBV7-6
TGTGCCAGCAGCCTGGACTCTGGCAATCAGCCCCAGCATTTT
CASSLDSGNQPQHF
>NA|TRBD1|TRBJ1-1|TRBV10-3
TGTGCCATCAGTGGGTTGGGACAGGACACTGAAGCTTTCTTT
CAISGLGQDTEAFF
>NA|TRBD2|TRBJ2-5|TRBV7-7
TGTGCCAGCAGCTTAGGAAGCGGGGGCCAAGAGACCCAGTACTTC
CASSLGSGGQETQYF
>few|NA|TRBJ2-7|TRBV27
TGTGCCACCTCTGCGGGGCTGTCCTACGAGCAGTACTTC
CATSAGLSYEQYF
>NA|NA|TRBJ1-5|TRBV12-3/TRBV12-4
TGTGCCAGCAGTTTACAGAATCAGCCCCAGCATTTT
CASSLQNQPQHF
>NA|NA|TRBJ2-7|TRBV5-6
TGTGCCAGCAGCTTACAGGGATCCTACGAGCAGTACTTC
CASSLQGSYEQYF
>NA|TRBD2|TRBJ2-7|TRBV5-6
TGTGCCAGCAGCGGGGGACTAGCGATCTACGAGCAGTACTTC
CASSGGLAIYEQYF
>NA|TRBD1|TRBJ1-1|TRBV9
TGTGCCAGCAGCGTGTCGCAGGGGGTCCCCACTGAAGCTTTCTTT
CASSVSQGVPTEAFF
>NA|TRBD1|TRBJ2-7|TRBV15
TGTGCCACCAGCAGTTACAGGGGCTACGAGCAGTACTTC
CATSSYRGYEQYF
>NA|NA|TRBJ2-1|TRBV29-1
TGCAGCGTTGACCCGCGGGGGCTAAACAATGAGCAGTTCTTC
CSVDPRGLNNEQFF
>NA|TRBD1|TRBJ2-7|TRBV5-4
TGTGCCAGCAGCTTAATGAGGACAGGGGGTCGGGAGCAGTACTTC
CASSLMRTGGREQYF
>few|NA|TRBJ2-7|TRBV7-2
TGTGCCAGCAGCAGAGGCCAACCGTCCTACGAGCAGTACTTC
CASSRGQPSYEQYF
>NA|NA|TRBJ2-2|TRBV5-1
TGCGCCAGCAGCTTGGGGCAGGGGATCGACACCGGGGAGCTGTTTTTT
CASSLGQGIDTGELFF
>NA|NA|TRBJ2-1|TRBV3-1/TRBV3-2
TGTGCCAGCAGCCAAGATAGTACGAGGGATGAGCAGTTCTTC
CASSQDSTRDEQFF
>NA|NA|TRBJ1-1|TRBV9
TGTGCCAGCAGCGTTGAGGGCACTGAAGCTTTCTTT
CASSVEGTEAFF